This TCR beta chain stems from a study of T cells in Graves' hyperthyroidism and ophthalmopathy. Ten or more counts support this clonotype. What it binds is unknown. Based on clinical symptoms, serum thyroxine and TRAb, thyroid ultrasound and orbital computed tomography, diagnoses were reached. The authors took PBMCs from roughly 10 ml fresh peripheral blood. Findings and limits, study-wide: Most thyroid clonotypes with frequency above 0.001 were detected in blood.

V lost 8 bases, J lost 3 bases, and 18 bases stayed unmatched. This CDR3 is built from 17 residues. Germline V gene sequence: CDR1 SNHLY, CDR2 FYNNEI. Amplification of TCR beta CDR3 regions used RNA as the template. The HTBI primer set served for first-round RT-PCR of the TCR CDR3. In TCRdb, the multiplex PCR reads were re-called with MiXCR into one record per CDR3 protein. The data show more than 550,000 distinct CDR3 sequences, 18% seen once. Sequenced material: blood. The receptor was isolated from a woman between 50 and 59 years old with Graves' hyperthyroidism that later progressed to Graves' ophthalmopathy. J is TRBJ1-1 and V is TRBV2; 7 bases are a match to TRBD1. Here the CDR3 DNA reads TGTGCCAGCGAGAGCCCCCGGGACAGAGTTTGGGACACTGAAGCTTTCTTT. It codes for CASESPRDRVWDTEAFF.